The rows below give T cell receptor beta chains drawn from one sample of a study of cytomegalovirus exposure and HLA in healthy donors. The method was immunoSEQ multiplex PCR; TCRdb's version includes in-frame clones alone and lacks a portion of them. The table shows roughly 56,000 clones, with 90% to 95% occurring only once. Material for sequencing was PBMCs. The source is a woman under 40 in good health and CMV-seronegative. The CDR3 runs from the conserved cysteine through the conserved F or W. Fields, in order: clone size, D gene, J gene, V gene, CDR3 protein, CDR3 DNA. A D gene is named only where the DNA matches it firmly. The listing skips clone size in some rows; elsewhere it reads once, few, many or a size class.

NA | TRBD1 | TRBJ1-3 | TRBV9 | CASSVEMGQGFGNTIYF | TGTGCCAGCAGCGTAGAGATGGGACAGGGTTTTGGAAACACCATATATTTT
NA | NA | TRBJ1-1 | TRBV19 | CASSIETDNTEAFF | TGTGCCAGTAGTATAGAGACAGATAACACTGAAGCTTTCTTT
NA | NA | TRBJ1-2 | TRBV6-1 | CAIHFVGGSGYGYTF | TGTGCCATCCACTTTGTAGGGGGTTCAGGCTATGGCTACACCTTC
NA | NA | TRBJ2-1 | TRBV27 | CASSSLVDNEQFF | TGTGCCAGCAGTTCCCTCGTAGACAATGAGCAGTTCTTC
NA | TRBD1 | TRBJ1-2 | TRBV11-3 | CASSLVNGNFRGPLYGYTF | TGTGCCAGCAGCTTAGTTAATGGAAATTTCAGGGGGCCCCTCTATGGCTACACCTTC
NA | TRBD1 | TRBJ2-2 | TRBV19 | CASRKTGFGGELFF | TGTGCCAGTAGGAAGACAGGGTTTGGCGGGGAGCTGTTTTTT
NA | NA | TRBJ2-4 | TRBV30 | CAWSEKGLAKNIQYF | TGTGCCTGGAGTGAAAAGGGACTAGCCAAAAACATTCAGTACTTC
once | NA | TRBJ2-7 | TRBV30 | CAWKSRDLPTYEQYF | TGTGCCTGGAAGAGCAGGGATCTTCCTACCTACGAGCAGTACTTC
NA | TRBD2 | TRBJ2-2 | TRBV7-6 | CASSLALGSGSPNTGELFF | TGTGCCAGCAGCTTAGCCCTGGGAAGCGGGAGTCCGAACACCGGGGAGCTGTTTTTT
NA | TRBD1 | TRBJ2-7 | TRBV13 | CASSPGTGGSYEQYF | TGTGCCAGCAGCCCCGGGACAGGGGGATCCTACGAGCAGTACTTC
NA | TRBD1 | TRBJ1-2 | TRBV6-6 | CASSYTDREGYTF | TGTGCCAGCAGTTACACGGACAGGGAAGGCTACACCTTC
NA | TRBD2 | TRBJ2-3 | TRBV5-4 | CASSLDGRPTDTQYF | TGTGCCAGCAGCTTGGACGGGAGGCCTACAGATACGCAGTATTTT
NA | NA | TRBJ1-2 | TRBV7-8 | CASSLSDNYGYTF | TGTGCCAGCAGCTTAAGCGATAACTATGGCTACACCTTC
NA | NA | TRBJ2-7 | TRBV9 | CASSVLGGEQYF | TGTGCCAGCAGCGTACTGGGGGGAGAGCAGTACTTC
NA | TRBD1 | TRBJ1-1 | TRBV19 | CASSIHTTGLNTEAFF | TGTGCCAGTAGTATCCACACGACAGGGCTGAACACTGAAGCTTTCTTT
NA | NA | TRBJ2-7 | TRBV4-3 | CASSQDRGTPSEQYF | TGCGCCAGCAGCCAAGATCGAGGGACTCCTAGCGAGCAGTACTTC
NA | NA | TRBJ2-7 | TRBV10-3 | CAISNNNEQYF | TGTGCCATCAGCAACAACAACGAGCAGTACTTC
NA | TRBD1 | TRBJ2-7 | TRBV9 | CASSVGGQGLSYEQYF | TGTGCCAGCAGCGTAGGAGGACAGGGCCTTTCCTACGAGCAGTACTTC
NA | TRBD1 | TRBJ2-7 | TRBV7-3 | CASSLGDTVGGDRDSYEQYF | TGTGCCAGCAGCCTAGGGGATACTGTGGGGGGGGACAGGGACTCCTACGAGCAGTACTTC
NA | TRBD1 | TRBJ2-5 | TRBV19 | CASSTGTELYQETQYF | TGTGCCAGTAGTACGGGGACAGAGTTATACCAAGAGACCCAGTACTTC
NA | TRBD2 | TRBJ2-1 | TRBV5-1 | CASSLPSGGPGEQFF | TGCGCCAGCAGCTTGCCATCGGGAGGGCCGGGTGAGCAGTTCTTC
NA | NA | TRBJ2-5 | TRBV9 | CASSVASEETQYF | TGTGCCAGCAGCGTAGCTTCAGAAGAGACCCAGTACTTC
few | TRBD1 | TRBJ1-2 | TRBV4-3 | CASSQDAPTDRGDGYTF | TGCGCCAGCAGCCAAGATGCCCCCACGGACAGGGGCGATGGCTACACCTTC
NA | NA | TRBJ1-2 | TRBV5-6 | CASSSRTASNYGYTF | TGTGCCAGCAGCTCCCGGACAGCTTCTAACTATGGCTACACCTTC
NA | NA | TRBJ1-4 | TRBV7-9 | CASSLNQQINEKLFF | TGTGCCAGCAGCTTGAACCAACAGATTAATGAAAAACTGTTTTTT
NA | NA | TRBJ1-1 | TRBV5-1 | CASSLGRGAFF | TGCGCCAGCAGCTTGGGTAGGGGAGCTTTCTTT
few | NA | TRBJ1-1 | TRBV7-2 | CASTPFGGEAFF | TGTGCCAGCACCCCATTCGGGGGGGAAGCTTTCTTT
NA | NA | TRBJ1-2 | TRBV28 | CASSLFGDSGYTF | TGTGCCAGCAGTTTATTTGGTGACTCGGGCTACACCTTC
NA | TRBD2 | TRBJ2-3 | TRBV9 | CASSAPGTSVGDTQYF | TGTGCCAGCAGCGCCCCGGGCACTAGCGTTGGAGATACGCAGTATTTT
NA | NA | TRBJ2-3 | TRBV5-4 | CASSIQQGNGGTDTQYF | TGTGCCAGCAGCATCCAACAGGGCAACGGGGGGACAGATACGCAGTATTTT
NA | TRBD2 | TRBJ2-7 | TRBV5-4 | CASSRGLAEEYF | TGTGCCAGCAGCCGTGGACTAGCAGAAGAGTACTTC
NA | TRBD2 | TRBJ2-3 | TRBV5-4 | CASSQSLAGVNTQYF | TGTGCCAGCAGCCAGTCACTAGCGGGAGTGAATACGCAGTATTTT
NA | TRBD2 | TRBJ2-4 | TRBV9 | CASSVVGTSHIQYF | TGTGCCAGCAGCGTAGTCGGGACTAGTCACATTCAGTACTTC
once | NA | TRBJ2-1 | TRBV5-4 | CASSPTTYNEQFF | TGTGCCAGCAGCCCTACTACGTATAATGAGCAGTTCTTC
NA | NA | TRBJ2-2 | TRBV6-1 | CASGERVGPGELFF | TGTGCCAGCGGGGAGCGGGTGGGCCCCGGGGAGCTGTTTTTT
NA | TRBD1 | TRBJ1-1 | TRBV5-1 | CASSLDRGGEAFF | TGCGCCAGCAGCTTGGACAGGGGCGGTGAAGCTTTCTTT
NA | NA | TRBJ2-3 | TRBV6-6 | CASSSSGSANTQYF | TGTGCCAGCAGTTCCTCGGGTAGCGCCAATACGCAGTATTTT
NA | NA | TRBJ2-3 | TRBV5-6 | CASSSGLSTDTQYF | TGTGCCAGCAGCTCAGGCCTCTCCACAGATACGCAGTATTTT
NA | TRBD2 | TRBJ2-2 | TRBV18 | CASSPQREVNGELFF | TGTGCCAGCTCACCACAGCGGGAGGTCAACGGGGAGCTGTTTTTT
once | NA | TRBJ1-4 | TRBV27 | CASSHGDSWEKLFF | TGTGCCAGCTCCCATGGGGACTCTTGGGAAAAACTGTTTTTT
NA | TRBD2 | TRBJ2-5 | TRBV10-2 | CASGRRLAGNQETQYF | TGCGCCAGCGGACGCCGACTAGCGGGGAATCAAGAGACCCAGTACTTC
NA | NA | TRBJ1-2 | TRBV5-1 | CASSLEVSNYGYTF | TGCGCCAGCAGCTTGGAAGTCAGTAACTATGGCTACACCTTC
NA | TRBD2 | TRBJ2-3 | TRBV9 | CASSVSPTSGRVGTQYF | TGTGCCAGCAGCGTTAGCCCCACTAGCGGAAGAGTAGGTACGCAGTATTTT